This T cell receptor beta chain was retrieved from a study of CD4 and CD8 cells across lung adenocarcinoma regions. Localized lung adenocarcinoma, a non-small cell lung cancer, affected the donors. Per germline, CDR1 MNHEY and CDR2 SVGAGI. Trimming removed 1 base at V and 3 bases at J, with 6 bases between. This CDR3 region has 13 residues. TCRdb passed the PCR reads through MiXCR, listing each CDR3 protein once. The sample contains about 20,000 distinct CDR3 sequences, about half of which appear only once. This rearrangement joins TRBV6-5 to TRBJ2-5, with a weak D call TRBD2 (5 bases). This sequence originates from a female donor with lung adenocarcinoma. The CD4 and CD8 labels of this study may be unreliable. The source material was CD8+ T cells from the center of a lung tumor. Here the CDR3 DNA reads TGTGCCAGCAGTTACTTCGGGGAAGAGACCCAGTACTTC. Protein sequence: CASSYFGEETQYF.